This TCR beta chain was sequenced for a study of beta chain features in type 1 diabetes. General observations from the study: PCR might pick shorter templates more often, in the same way for patients and controls.

As to this clone: Antigen: not known.

Expressed TCRB transcripts got sequenced, as all isolated RNA was reverse transcribed. The protocol was immunoSEQ multiplex PCR, while the TCRdb copy is restricted to in-frame clones and leaves out a portion. The repertoire holds around 250,000 clones, with 55% to 70% as singletons. V shed 4 bases and J shed 8 bases, with 14 bases lying between them. This CDR3 has 14 residues. CDR1 SEHNR and CDR2 FQNEAQ come from the germline V gene (reference sequence). This receptor was taken from a man aged 25-45 years in good health. The sample comprised naive CD4+ T cells from blood. The chain is built from TRBV7-9 and TRBJ1-4, with D hard to call. The DNA of the CDR3 is TGTGCCAGCAGCTCGACCCGAAGTCGGGAAAAACTGTTTTTT. It codes for CASSSTRSREKLFF. Looking up the rest from reference TRBV7-9 and TRBJ1-4 gives the full variable domain: DTGVSQNPRHKITKRGQNVTFRCDPISEHNRLYWYRQTLGQGPEFLTYFQNEAQLEKSRLLSDRFSAERPKGSFSTLEIQRTEQGDSAMYLCASSSTRSREKLFFGSGTQLSVL.